Each of the 29 T cell receptor beta chains below was sequenced from the same sample in a study of blood T cell repertoires in COVID-19. Libraries were prepared by immunoSEQ multiplex PCR; TCRdb keeps only in-frame clonotypes and omits some of them. In the table there are about 200,000 clones, roughly four fifths of which are singletons. The sequenced sample was PBMCs or T cells enriched from blood (not recorded which). Receptors originate from a man in his forties or fifties who had recovered from COVID-19.

The chain links TRBV19 to TRBJ2-5, with 7 bases that match TRBD1. Germline assignment: CDR1 LNHDA and CDR2 SQIVND (reference sequence). The CDR3 contains 16 residues. Trimming removed 6 bases from V and 1 base from J; junction bases left unmatched: 11. CDR3 DNA sequence: TGTGCCAGTAGCCCGCTTGCAGGGGGACCCCAAGAGACCCAGTACTTC. Its translation is CASSPLAGGPQETQYF.

The rearrangement joins TRBV5-1 to TRBJ2-3; 13 nucleotides align to TRBD2. Trimming removed 9 bases from V and 5 bases from J; junction bases left unmatched: 6. The germline V gene encodes CDR1 SGHRS and CDR2 YFSETQ. The CDR3 length is 14 residues. DNA for the CDR3: TGCGCCACCAGACTAGCGGGAGGCGTAGATACGCAGTATTTT. Translation gives CATRLAGGVDTQYF.

The V gene is TRBV14, the J gene TRBJ1-4, with D tentatively TRBD1 (5 bases). With 0 bases removed from V and 5 bases from J, the gap between germline ends came to 37 bases. The CDR3 spans 24 residues. The V gene's germline CDR1 is SGHDN and CDR2 FVKESK. CDR3 nucleotides: TGTGCCAGCAGCCAAGACCTACCTTGGCAGGGCCGGGTGTCCTCCACGGGCCCCAATGAAAAACTGTTTTTT. Residues: CASSQDLPWQGRVSSTGPNEKLFF.

In the case of this clone: Other DNA sequences of this sample code for an identical CDR3. The V and J genes are TRBV19 and TRBJ1-5; the D gene is possibly TRBD1 (6 bases). This CDR3 is built from 13 residues. From germline, CDR1 is LNHDA and CDR2 SQIVND (reference sequence). The V end lost 4 bases, the J end lost 4 bases, and 8 bases lay between the germline ends. In DNA, the CDR3 is TGTGCCAGTAGTACCCAGGGGAATCAGCCCCAGCATTTT. The encoded protein is CASSTQGNQPQHF.

This chain uses TRBV11-2 with TRBJ1-6; D unclear. The CDR3 has 12 residues. Germline V CDR1 and CDR2: SGHAT, FQNNGV. V was pared by 6 bases and J by 7 bases, with 7 bases between. The CDR3 sequence: CASSFLNSPLHF. CDR3 DNA: TGTGCCAGCAGTTTCTTGAATTCACCCCTCCACTTT.

The chain carries TRBV7-2 and TRBJ2-7, with 10 nucleotides matching TRBD2. CDR1 and CDR2 (germline): SGHTA, FQGNSA. J lost 2 bases, V lost 2 bases, and 0 bases had no gene match. The CDR3 spans 14 residues. The CDR3 coding sequence is TGTGCCAGCAGCTTAAGCGGGAGGGCCTACGAGCAGTACTTC. Its protein product is CASSLSGRAYEQYF.

The CDR3 sequence: CASSPPADTDTQYF. The CDR3 DNA reads as TGTGCCAGCTCACCACCGGCAGACACAGATACGCAGTATTTT. The chain joins TRBV18 to TRBJ2-3; D is unclear. Trimming removed 0 bases at V and 2 bases at J, with 6 bases between. Germline V gene sequence: CDR1 KGHSH, CDR2 LQKENI. The CDR3 consists of 14 residues. Filled out from reference TRBV18 and TRBJ2-3, the complete variable domain reads NAGVMQNPRHLVRRRGQEARLRCSPMKGHSHVYWYRQLPEEGLKFMVYLQKENIIDESGMPKERFSAEFPKEGPSILRIQQVVRGDSAAYFCASSPPADTDTQYFGPGTRLTVL.

V and J are TRBV28 and TRBJ1-5; TRBD1 is a possible D gene (5 bases). CDR3 size: 16 residues. V was pared by 8 bases and J by 4 bases, with 21 bases between. Germline V gene sequence: CDR1 MDHEN, CDR2 SYDVKM. This CDR3 is CASSPLGGYRNQPQHF. DNA for the CDR3: TGTGCCAGCTCCCCTTTGGGGGGGTACCGAAATCAGCCCCAGCATTTT.

This clone appeared a few times. The rearrangement links TRBV5-4 to TRBJ1-1; 7 nucleotides line up with TRBD1. Looked up from germline, CDR1 is SGHNT and CDR2 is YYREEE (reference sequence). This CDR3 is built from 17 residues. The V gene end was trimmed by 0 bases and the J gene end by 4 bases; junction bases not matched to a gene: 12. CDR3 coding DNA: TGTGCCAGCAGCTTGGATGCCAAGACAGGGCGTACCACTGAAGCTTTCTTT. This codes for CASSLDAKTGRTTEAFF.

The chain couples TRBV28 to TRBJ1-5, with no clear D. The CDR3 is made up of 14 amino acids. The germline V and J ends were trimmed by 5 bases and 4 bases, with 12 bases remaining between them. Germline lookup yields CDR1 MDHEN and CDR2 SYDVKM. Here the CDR3 DNA reads TGTGCCAGCAGTCTTCTTCGGGGTAATCAGCCCCAGCATTTT. Its translation: CASSLLRGNQPQHF.

This clone appeared a few times. The chain is built from TRBV14 and TRBJ1-2, with 7 bases lining up with TRBD1. V shed 1 base, J shed 2 bases, and the junction held 4 bases outside the gene matches. The CDR3 covers 15 residues. Germline CDR1 and CDR2: SGHDN and FVKESK. The chain's CDR3 is CASSQVGQPNYGYTF. The CDR3 nucleotides read TGTGCCAGCAGCCAAGTGGGACAGCCAAACTATGGCTACACCTTC.

Sample share makes this clone medium-sized. The J gene is TRBJ1-5, the V gene TRBV5-1; D is perhaps TRBD1 (5 bases). V shed 4 bases and J shed 2 bases, with 16 bases lying between them. There are 16 residues in the CDR3. The V gene's germline CDR1 is SGHRS and CDR2 YFSETQ. CDR3 nucleotide sequence: TGCGCCAGCAGCGCCCCTAAACGGGGGGGCAATCAGCCCCAGCATTTT. Translating gives CASSAPKRGGNQPQHF.

The DNA of the CDR3 is TGTGCCAGCAGCTGGAGGGTGGCGGGAGGGCTCTACGAGCAGTACTTC. This encodes CASSWRVAGGLYEQYF. V is TRBV5-6 and J is TRBJ2-7; 9 nucleotides line up with TRBD2. The length of the CDR3 is 16 residues. Germline CDR1 and CDR2: SGHDT and YYEEEE. V lost 3 bases, J lost 3 bases, and 10 bases stayed unmatched.

The chain combines TRBV21-1 with TRBJ1-2; TRBD1 reflects the table's D call only, with no check against the DNA. TRBV21-1 constitutes a pseudogene. The CDR3 has 15 amino acids. The CDR3 nucleotides read TGTGCCAGCAGCCCCCGGCGGGACAGGGACTATGGCTACACCTTC. Translation: CASSPRRDRDYGYTF.

The rearrangement uses TRBV5-1 and TRBJ2-5; 7 bases are a match to TRBD1. J was trimmed by 5 bases and V by 0 bases; bases with no gene match: 10. Germline V gene sequence: CDR1 SGHRS, CDR2 YFSETQ. The CDR3 has 16 amino acids. The CDR3 protein is CASSLGTGAWWETQYF. The DNA for the CDR3 is TGCGCCAGCAGCTTGGGTACAGGGGCGTGGTGGGAGACCCAGTACTTC.

The chain couples TRBV4-1 to TRBJ2-1; 11 bases agree with TRBD2. V was clipped by 3 bases and J by 3 bases; unmatched bases: 7. This CDR3 has 17 amino acids. Per the germline V gene, CDR1 is MGHRA and CDR2 is YSYEKL. CDR3 region: CASSQGSLAGGYNEQFF. CDR3 in DNA: TGCGCCAGCAGCCAGGGGTCCCTAGCGGGAGGCTACAATGAGCAGTTCTTC.

The chain's CDR3 is CAWSSEMNTEAFF. DNA of the CDR3: TGTGCCTGGAGTTCTGAGATGAACACTGAAGCTTTCTTT. The rearrangement links TRBV30 to TRBJ1-1; D is undetermined. Germline values: CDR1 GTSNPN, CDR2 SVGIG (reference sequence). This CDR3 has 13 amino acids. The V gene lost 2 bases and the J gene lost 0 bases, with 7 bases spanning the gap.

The chain links TRBV15 to TRBJ1-5; 9 nucleotides line up with TRBD1. There are 16 residues in the CDR3. Trimming removed 5 bases from V and 1 base from J; junction bases left unmatched: 6. Germline-derived CDR1 and CDR2 are LNHNV and YYDKDF (reference sequence). The chain's CDR3 is CATSAPGQGSNQPQHF. DNA for the CDR3: TGTGCCACCAGCGCCCCGGGACAGGGAAGCAATCAGCCCCAGCATTTT. Variable domain in full (rest from reference TRBV15 and TRBJ1-5): DAMVIQNPRYQVTQFGKPVTLSCSQTLNHNVMYWYQQKSSQAPKLLFHYYDKDFNNEADTPDNFQSRRPNTSFCFLDIRSPGLGDTAMYLCATSAPGQGSNQPQHFGDGTRLSIL.

The chain links TRBV7-9 to TRBJ2-5, with D perhaps matching TRBD2 (5 bases). Trimming took off 1 base at V and 2 bases at J, with 23 bases between the two ends. The CDR3 length is 19 residues. CDR1 SEHNR and CDR2 FQNEAQ come from the germline V gene (reference sequence). The DNA of the CDR3 is TGTGCCAGCAGCTTAGTAGAGGACTTTCAATCCCATCTTCAAGAGACCCAGTACTTC. The encoded protein is CASSLVEDFQSHLQETQYF.

This sequence joins TRBV28 and TRBJ1-3, with TRBD1 matching 7 bases. This CDR3 has 14 residues. CDR1 is MDHEN, CDR2 SYDVKM, per germline. Trimming cost V 6 bases and J 4 bases; bases outside gene matches: 6. For the CDR3, the DNA is TGTGCCAGCAGGACACAGGGGACAGGAAACACCATATATTTT. Its protein product is CASRTQGTGNTIYF. The complete variable domain, with remaining parts taken from reference TRBV28 and TRBJ1-3, reads DVKVTQSSRYLVKRTGEKVFLECVQDMDHENMFWYRQDPGLGLRLIYFSYDVKMKEKGDIPEGYSVSREKKERFSLILESASTNQTSMYLCASRTQGTGNTIYFGEGSWLTVV.

The chain recombines TRBV9 with TRBJ1-1; TRBD1 might be the D (5 bases). CDR1 SGDLS and CDR2 YYNGEE come from the germline V gene. Trimming pared 2 bases from V and 4 bases from J, leaving 9 bases between. This CDR3 is built from 13 residues. CDR3 sequence reads: CASSVRGTTEAFF. CDR3 sequence (DNA): TGTGCCAGCAGCGTTCGGGGGACCACTGAAGCTTTCTTT. The full variable domain, with the rest looked up from reference TRBV9 and TRBJ1-1, is DSGVTQTPKHLITATGQRVTLRCSPRSGDLSVYWYQQSLDQGLQFLIQYYNGEERAKGNILERFSAQQFPDLHSELNLSSLELGDSALYFCASSVRGTTEAFFGQGTRLTVV.

J is TRBJ1-2 and V is TRBV18; 7 bases align to TRBD1. From germline, CDR1 is KGHSH and CDR2 LQKENI. Losses at the gene ends were 4 bases for V and 8 bases for J; bases not matched to a gene: 13. The length of the CDR3 is 15 residues. In DNA, the CDR3 is TGTGCCAGCTCACTTCCGGGACAGAGTGGTTACGGCTACACCTTC. Translating it yields CASSLPGQSGYGYTF.

This clone has more than one count but fewer than ten. The chain recombines TRBV2 with TRBJ1-4; D gene ambiguous. V lost 7 bases and J lost 6, with 6 bases in between. CDR1 is SNHLY, CDR2 FYNNEI, per germline. The CDR3 sequence is 11 residues long. DNA of the CDR3: TGTGCCAGCACTCTGTATGAAAAACTGTTTTTT. It translates to CASTLYEKLFF. The full variable domain, with the rest looked up from reference TRBV2 and TRBJ1-4, is EPEVTQTPSHQVTQMGQEVILRCVPISNHLYFYWYRQILGQKVEFLVSFYNNEISEKSEIFDDQFSVERPDGSNFTLKIRSTKLEDSAMYFCASTLYEKLFFGSGTQLSVL.

The chain links TRBV18 to TRBJ2-2; maybe TRBD2 (5 bases). The CDR3 extends over 13 amino acids. The V end lost 2 bases, the J end lost 7 bases, and 8 bases lay between the germline ends. The germline V gene encodes CDR1 KGHSH and CDR2 LQKENI. CDR3 DNA: TGTGCCAGCTCACCAAACGGGATCGGGGAGCTGTTTTTT. Translating it yields CASSPNGIGELFF.

The chain links TRBV28 to TRBJ2-7; D may be TRBD1 (6 bases). There are 15 residues in the CDR3. The germline CDR1 and CDR2 sequences are MDHEN and SYDVKM. Deletions cut 1 base from V and 3 bases from J, with 13 bases between. As DNA, the CDR3 is TGTGCCAGCAGTTTATCGACAGGCCAATACTACGAGCAGTACTTC. Translation gives CASSLSTGQYYEQYF.

The rearrangement uses TRBV2 and TRBJ2-5, with D hard to call. Trimming removed 8 bases from V and 4 bases from J, with 17 bases in between. Germline CDR1 SNHLY, CDR2 FYNNEI. The CDR3 runs to 14 residues. The CDR3 DNA is TGTGCCAGCTGCCTTGGAGCTGCCTCAGAGACCCAGTACTTC. Translating it yields CASCLGAASETQYF.

This clone has just a few counts. V is TRBV28 and J is TRBJ1-2, with 8 bases that match TRBD1. V lost 4 bases and J lost 2; bases outside the gene matches: 15. CDR1 is MDHEN and CDR2 is SYDVKM in the germline V gene. The length of the CDR3 is 18 residues. CDR3 DNA sequence: TGTGCCAGCAGTTCTCCCCCCCAGACGGACAGGGAAAACTATGGCTACACCTTC. It is translated as CASSSPPQTDRENYGYTF.

This chain links TRBV4-3 with TRBJ2-7; possibly TRBD2 for D (5 bases). V lost 0 bases, J lost 1 base, and 10 bases lay in between. CDR3 length: 15 amino acids. CDR1 is LGHNA, CDR2 YSLEER, per germline. Here the CDR3 DNA reads TGCGCCAGCAGCCAAGATACCAGCGGTTCCTACGAGCAGTACTTC. It specifies CASSQDTSGSYEQYF.

The chain recombines TRBV11-3 with TRBJ2-7; D is perhaps TRBD1 (5 bases). Germline CDR1 reads SGHNT; CDR2 reads YENEEA. The CDR3 covers 13 residues. The V gene lost 6 bases and the J gene lost 1 base, with 10 bases spanning the gap. CDR3 nucleotide sequence: TGTGCCAGCAGTCTCGGACATTCCTACGAGCAGTACTTC. It is translated as CASSLGHSYEQYF.